Sequencing of this T cell receptor beta chain was carried out in a study of blood T cell repertoires in COVID-19. Study in general: Samples taken during acute and convalescent COVID-19 were collected in the United States, Italy and Spain.

CDR1 is MNHEY, CDR2 SMNVEV, per germline (reference sequence). Between the trimmed V and J ends, which lost 2 bases and 5 bases, there was a span of 15 bases. The CDR3 is 15 residues long. Sequencing was performed with immunoSEQ multiplex PCR; in TCRdb, only in-frame clones are kept and a portion is missing. The sample consists of about 160,000 clones, around 85% of them appearing once. The origin of this receptor is a human donor with acute or convalescent COVID-19. The donor label of this sample is uncertain. The chain links TRBV27 to TRBJ1-1; possibly TRBD1 for D (5 bases). The sequenced sample was peripheral blood. This CDR3 is CASSLVGLFDTEAFF. The CDR3 nucleotides read TGTGCCAGCAGTTTAGTGGGGCTATTTGATACTGAAGCTTTCTTT.